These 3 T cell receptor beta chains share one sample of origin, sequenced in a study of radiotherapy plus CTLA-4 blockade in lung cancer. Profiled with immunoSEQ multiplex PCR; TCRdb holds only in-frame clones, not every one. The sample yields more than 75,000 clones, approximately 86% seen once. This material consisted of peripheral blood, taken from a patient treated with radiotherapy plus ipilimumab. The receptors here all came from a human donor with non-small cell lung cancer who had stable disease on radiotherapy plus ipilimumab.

CDR3 amino acids: CATTRDRGLTNEKLFF. CDR3 coding DNA: TGTGCCACCACCAGGGACAGGGGGCTGACTAATGAAAAACTGTTTTTT. This chain joins TRBV15 and TRBJ1-4; 12 bases align to TRBD1. The V and J ends lost 7 bases and 2 bases, in that order; junction bases with no gene match: 5. Germline CDR1 is LNHNV and CDR2 is YYDKDF (reference sequence). CDR3 length equals 16 residues. Full variable domain (rest looked up from reference TRBV15 and TRBJ1-4): DAMVIQNPRYQVTQFGKPVTLSCSQTLNHNVMYWYQQKSSQAPKLLFHYYDKDFNNEADTPDNFQSRRPNTSFCFLDIRSPGLGDTAMYLCATTRDRGLTNEKLFFGSGTQLSVL.

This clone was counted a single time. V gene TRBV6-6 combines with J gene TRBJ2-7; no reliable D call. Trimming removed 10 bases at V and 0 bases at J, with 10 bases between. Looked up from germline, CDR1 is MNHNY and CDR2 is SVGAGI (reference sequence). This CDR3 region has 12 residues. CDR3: CATRQNSYEQYF. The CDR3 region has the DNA TGTGCCACCCGACAAAACTCCTACGAGCAGTACTTC.

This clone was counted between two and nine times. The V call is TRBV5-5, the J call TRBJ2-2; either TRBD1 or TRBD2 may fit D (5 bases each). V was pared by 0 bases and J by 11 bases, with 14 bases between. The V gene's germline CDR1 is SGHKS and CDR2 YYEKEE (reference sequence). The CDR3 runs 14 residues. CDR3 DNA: TGTGCCAGCAGCTTGGGTTCCGGGGCAATAGAGCTGTTTTTT. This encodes CASSLGSGAIELFF.